The rows below give T cell receptor beta chains drawn from one sample of a study of T cell changes during pregnancy in multiple sclerosis. Repertoires were generated with immunoSEQ multiplex PCR, while TCRdb's copy carries only in-frame clones and drops some. The sample has 75,000 to 95,000 clones; about 90% are singletons. Sequenced material: peripheral blood, taken in the first trimester of pregnancy. Every receptor here comes from a female donor in good health, enrolled as a control in a pregnancy study. Both conserved end residues are part of each CDR3. Each record gives: D gene, V gene, clone size, J gene, CDR3 protein, CDR3 DNA. A D gene is named only where the DNA matches it firmly. Clone size is stated in some rows and not others, as once, few, many or a class when expanded.

D gene: -; V gene: TRBV6-5; clone size: -; J gene: TRBJ2-3; CDR3 protein: CASSYLSSTDTQYF; CDR3 DNA: TGTGCCAGCAGTTACCTTTCGAGCACAGATACGCAGTATTTT
D gene: -; V gene: TRBV11-3; clone size: -; J gene: TRBJ2-1; CDR3 protein: CASSSQMGRGYNEQFF; CDR3 DNA: TGTGCCAGCAGCTCCCAGATGGGCCGTGGGTACAATGAGCAGTTCTTC
D gene: TRBD1; V gene: TRBV12-5; clone size: -; J gene: TRBJ2-2; CDR3 protein: CASGSGQAGTGELFF; CDR3 DNA: TGTGCTAGTGGTTCCGGACAGGCCGGCACCGGGGAGCTGTTTTTT
D gene: TRBD2; V gene: TRBV4-2; clone size: -; J gene: TRBJ2-2; CDR3 protein: CASSQGGGWGGEGSGELFF; CDR3 DNA: TGTGCCAGCAGCCAAGGGGGAGGATGGGGGGGAGAGGGTTCCGGGGAGCTGTTTTTT
D gene: -; V gene: TRBV19; clone size: once; J gene: TRBJ2-3; CDR3 protein: CASSNQGSDTQYF; CDR3 DNA: TGTGCCAGTAGTAACCAGGGATCGGATACGCAGTATTTT
D gene: -; V gene: TRBV4-1; clone size: -; J gene: TRBJ1-3; CDR3 protein: CASSQALVVFGSGNTIYF; CDR3 DNA: TGCGCCAGCAGCCAAGCCCTTGTGGTCTTCGGCTCTGGAAACACCATATATTTT
D gene: TRBD1; V gene: TRBV19; clone size: -; J gene: TRBJ1-2; CDR3 protein: CASSQGQGLPYGYTF; CDR3 DNA: TGTGCCAGTAGTCAAGGACAGGGACTACCCTATGGCTACACCTTC
D gene: -; V gene: TRBV5-6; clone size: -; J gene: TRBJ2-7; CDR3 protein: CASSVGRFEQYF; CDR3 DNA: TGTGCCAGCAGCGTAGGGAGATTCGAGCAGTACTTC
D gene: -; V gene: TRBV10-1; clone size: -; J gene: TRBJ1-2; CDR3 protein: CASSREPGYGYTF; CDR3 DNA: TGCGCCAGCAGCCGAGAACCGGGCTATGGCTACACCTTC
D gene: TRBD1; V gene: TRBV11-3; clone size: once; J gene: TRBJ1-1; CDR3 protein: CASSSGQGFGTEAFF; CDR3 DNA: TGTGCCAGCAGCTCCGGACAGGGGTTTGGCACTGAAGCTTTCTTT
D gene: -; V gene: TRBV7-2; clone size: -; J gene: TRBJ2-3; CDR3 protein: CASSPVRLPTDTQYF; CDR3 DNA: TGTGCCAGCAGCCCCGTCAGGCTCCCCACAGATACGCAGTATTTT
D gene: -; V gene: TRBV27; clone size: -; J gene: TRBJ1-2; CDR3 protein: CASSSGGFVYGYTF; CDR3 DNA: TGTGCCAGCAGTTCCGGGGGGTTCGTCTATGGCTACACCTTC
D gene: -; V gene: TRBV4-2; clone size: -; J gene: TRBJ2-5; CDR3 protein: CASSRTGETQYF; CDR3 DNA: TGTGCCAGCAGCCGGACGGGGGAGACCCAGTACTTC
D gene: -; V gene: TRBV2; clone size: -; J gene: TRBJ1-2; CDR3 protein: CASSEARTLYGYTF; CDR3 DNA: TGTGCCAGCAGTGAAGCAAGGACATTGTATGGCTACACCTTC
D gene: TRBD1; V gene: TRBV25-1; clone size: once; J gene: TRBJ1-6; CDR3 protein: CASTGGIGGFHNSPLHF; CDR3 DNA: TGTGCCAGCACAGGGGGCATTGGGGGCTTCCATAATTCACCCCTCCACTTT
D gene: -; V gene: TRBV19; clone size: -; J gene: TRBJ1-5; CDR3 protein: CASISAGLNQPQHF; CDR3 DNA: TGTGCCAGTATTTCCGCAGGTCTCAATCAGCCCCAGCATTTT
D gene: -; V gene: TRBV7-9; clone size: few; J gene: TRBJ1-6; CDR3 protein: CASSDSGASNSPLHF; CDR3 DNA: TGTGCCAGCAGCGACTCAGGGGCGTCTAATTCACCCCTCCACTTT
D gene: -; V gene: TRBV21-1; clone size: once; J gene: TRBJ2-7; CDR3 protein: CAKVSRYSYEQYF; CDR3 DNA: TGTGCCAAAGTGTCCAGGTATTCCTACGAGCAGTACTTC
D gene: TRBD1; V gene: TRBV19; clone size: -; J gene: TRBJ1-2; CDR3 protein: CASSIAQGQRGYTF; CDR3 DNA: TGTGCCAGTAGTATAGCACAGGGGCAAAGAGGCTACACCTTC
D gene: -; V gene: TRBV6-6; clone size: -; J gene: TRBJ2-3; CDR3 protein: CASSYVATDTQYF; CDR3 DNA: TGTGCCAGCAGTTACGTCGCGACAGATACGCAGTATTTT
D gene: -; V gene: TRBV6-6; clone size: -; J gene: TRBJ1-6; CDR3 protein: CASEARLESPLHF; CDR3 DNA: TGTGCCAGCGAGGCGCGCTTAGAGTCACCCCTCCACTTT
D gene: -; V gene: TRBV27; clone size: -; J gene: TRBJ1-4; CDR3 protein: CASAMPSGRPEKLFF; CDR3 DNA: TGTGCCAGCGCGATGCCCTCGGGGAGGCCTGAAAAACTGTTTTTT
D gene: -; V gene: TRBV6-5; clone size: -; J gene: TRBJ1-6; CDR3 protein: CASSYAAANPTWPLHF; CDR3 DNA: TGTGCCAGCAGTTACGCCGCGGCCAATCCAACATGGCCCCTCCACTTT
D gene: TRBD1; V gene: TRBV15; clone size: -; J gene: TRBJ2-7; CDR3 protein: CATSRDYQDRVNEQYF; CDR3 DNA: TGTGCCACCAGCAGAGATTATCAGGACAGGGTAAACGAGCAGTACTTC
D gene: TRBD2; V gene: TRBV30; clone size: -; J gene: TRBJ2-3; CDR3 protein: CAFGTSGRGPPQYF; CDR3 DNA: TGTGCCTTCGGGACTAGCGGGAGAGGCCCCCCGCAGTATTTT
D gene: -; V gene: TRBV18; clone size: once; J gene: TRBJ1-4; CDR3 protein: CASSPSTGYNEKLFF; CDR3 DNA: TGTGCCAGCTCACCCTCGACAGGATATAATGAAAAACTGTTTTTT
D gene: -; V gene: TRBV15; clone size: -; J gene: TRBJ2-2; CDR3 protein: CATSSERAGELFF; CDR3 DNA: TGTGCCACCAGCAGTGAACGGGCCGGGGAGCTGTTTTTT
D gene: TRBD1; V gene: TRBV6-4; clone size: -; J gene: TRBJ1-2; CDR3 protein: CASSEPGQGSGGYTF; CDR3 DNA: TGTGCCAGCAGCGAACCGGGACAGGGGAGCGGCGGCTACACCTTC